This T cell receptor (beta chain) was captured in a study of blood T cell repertoires in COVID-19. Trimming removed 3 bases from V and 7 bases from J; junction bases left unmatched: 10. Germline assignment: CDR1 SGDLS and CDR2 YYNGEE. This CDR3 contains 15 residues. Only in-frame clones appear in the TCRdb table, and some are missing; sequencing was by immunoSEQ multiplex PCR. The sample carries just over 250,000 clones, around 87% recorded once. The chain joins TRBV9 to TRBJ1-2; 9 bases fit TRBD1. The sample comprised peripheral blood. This clonotype was sampled from a woman in her forties or fifties with acute or convalescent COVID-19. The CDR3 nucleotides are TGTGCCAGCAGCGAAGACAGGGGGTATGAGACTGGCTACACCTTC. This codes for CASSEDRGYETGYTF.